These 3 T cell receptor beta chains share one sample of origin, sequenced in a study of T cells in Graves' hyperthyroidism and ophthalmopathy (dated by TCRdb to between 2019 and 2020). Libraries came from multiplex PCR. This sample was sequenced with an Illumina HiSeq 2000. TCR beta CDR3 regions were amplified from RNA transcripts. The TCR CDR3 was subjected to a first round of RT-PCR using the HTBI primer set and the Qiagen OneStep RT-PCR kit. The raw public data were reprocessed by TCRdb itself: fastp quality trimming at Q25, MiXCR clonotype calling, in-frame beta chains only. Under each unique CDR3 protein, matching rows form one entry showing the most common genes and DNA. In this sample the table shows a few hundred thousand distinct CDR3 sequences, approximately 15% of which occur a single time. The top ten constitute 10% to 15% of the sample. Sequencing was performed on blood. The receptors originated from a woman between 40 and 55 years old with Graves' hyperthyroidism that later progressed to Graves' ophthalmopathy.

This clonotype was counted ten times or more. This sequence joins TRBV7-2 and TRBJ1-1; D is possibly TRBD1 (5 bases). The CDR3 consists of 15 residues. The germline V gene encodes CDR1 SGHTA and CDR2 FQGNSA. V lost 5 bases and J lost 0, with 13 bases in between. The CDR3 region is CASSLQDKVNTEAFF. The CDR3 bases are TGTGCCAGCAGCCTACAGGACAAGGTGAACACTGAAGCTTTCTTT. Filled out from reference TRBV7-2 and TRBJ1-1, the complete variable domain reads GAGVSQSPSNKVTEKGKDVELRCDPISGHTALYWYRQSLGQGLEFLIYFQGNSAPDKSGLPSDRFSAERTGGSVSTLTIQRTQQEDSAVYLCASSLQDKVNTEAFFGQGTRLTVV.

The gene calls are TRBV28 and TRBJ2-1; no clear D. Between the trimmed V and J ends, which lost 4 bases and 9 bases, there was a span of 13 bases. This CDR3 is 13 amino acids long. From germline, CDR1 is MDHEN and CDR2 SYDVKM. As DNA, the CDR3 is TGTGCCAGCAGTTCCCATCACGCTGCTGAGCAGTTCTTC. It codes for CASSSHHAAEQFF.

This clonotype was recorded at least ten times. The CDR3 protein is CASSPPSGASSYNEQFF. The CDR3 DNA follows: TGTGCCAGCAGCCCCCCTAGCGGGGCAAGCTCCTACAATGAGCAGTTCTTC. This sequence joins TRBV11-1 and TRBJ2-1; 9 positions agree with TRBD2. After removal of 5 bases from V and 0 bases from J, the junction contained 8 bases not matched to a gene. Germline CDR1 is SGHAT and CDR2 is FQDESV (reference sequence). The CDR3 covers 17 residues. Looking up the rest from reference TRBV11-1 and TRBJ2-1 gives the full variable domain: EAEVAQSPRYKITEKSQAVAFWCDPISGHATLYWYRQILGQGPELLVQFQDESVVDDSQLPKDRFSAERLKGVDSTLKIQPAELGDSAMYLCASSPPSGASSYNEQFFGPGTRLTVL.